Reported below is one T cell receptor (beta chain). What it recognizes is unknown. The data belong to a study of cytomegalovirus exposure and HLA in healthy donors. This CDR3 is 19 amino acids long. The V and J ends lost 2 bases and 0 bases respectively, with 17 bases between them. Germline V gives CDR1 MDHEN, CDR2 SYDVKM. The study ran its PCR with 60 Vbeta and 13 Jbeta primers. Sequencing was performed with immunoSEQ multiplex PCR; in TCRdb, only in-frame clones are kept and a portion is missing. The sample records 30,000 to 45,000 clones, 80% to 90% being singletons. Regarding the study as a whole: With later analysis, a missense DCLRE1C variant became linked to TCR beta V- and J-gene trimming. It was taken for granted in presence/absence analyses that sequencing depth across donors was roughly uniform. Immune exposure data for these donors was limited to CMV serostatus. Accurate HLA-A and HLA-B prediction from TCR beta sequences was reported for most subjects.

The TCR was taken from a woman aged 40-49 years in good health and CMV-seronegative. The chain carries TRBV28 and TRBJ1-6; D is unresolved. Source material: PBMCs. CDR3 loop: CASSLPFFRPSSYNSPLHF. CDR3 in DNA: TGTGCCAGCAGTTTACCCTTCTTCAGGCCAAGCTCCTATAATTCACCCCTCCACTTT. Using reference TRBV28 and TRBJ1-6 for the parts outside the CDR3, the full variable domain is DVKVTQSSRYLVKRTGEKVFLECVQDMDHENMFWYRQDPGLGLRLIYFSYDVKMKEKGDIPEGYSVSREKKERFSLILESASTNQTSMYLCASSLPFFRPSSYNSPLHFGNGTRLTVT.